The 32 T cell receptor beta chains in this list originate from one sample, sequenced in a study of T cells in Graves' hyperthyroidism and ophthalmopathy. The source material, RNA transcripts, was used to amplify TCR beta CDR3 regions. RT-PCR in the first round (using the HTBI primer set) targeted the TCR CDR3. Using its own MiXCR run on the multiplex PCR reads, TCRdb lists one record per CDR3 protein. The sample has around 350,000 distinct CDR3 sequences; about 15% are singletons. Specimen: blood. The source of these receptors is a woman between 55 and 75 years old with Graves' ophthalmopathy.

The chain is built from TRBV11-2 and TRBJ2-1, with TRBD2 matching over 7 bases. CDR1 SGHAT and CDR2 FQNNGV come from the germline V gene. V shed 7 bases, J shed 5 bases, and the junction held 8 bases outside the gene matches. The CDR3 sequence is 14 residues long. The CDR3 protein is CASNPASGHNEQFF. CDR3 coding DNA: TGTGCCAGCAACCCGGCTAGCGGTCACAATGAGCAGTTCTTC.

This clonotype occurred many times. This chain joins TRBV12-3 or TRBV12-4 and TRBJ2-5; 16 nucleotides align to TRBD2. V shed 6 bases and J 4 bases; nucleotides not matched to a gene: 5. The CDR3 is 16 amino acids. CDR3 coding DNA: TGTGCCAGCAGCGGGACTAGCGGGAGGGGCATAGAGACCCAGTACTTC. It translates to CASSGTSGRGIETQYF.

This clonotype came up a few times. CDR3 loop: CASSQASGSGRASSYNEQFF. In DNA form, the CDR3 reads TGTGCCAGCAGCCAAGCATCAGGTAGCGGGAGGGCCAGCTCCTACAATGAGCAGTTCTTC. This rearrangement joins TRBV3-1 to TRBJ2-1; 11 bases line up with TRBD2. Germline CDR1 reads LGHDT; CDR2 reads YNNKEL (reference sequence). This CDR3 spans 20 amino acids. The junction had 11 bases not matched to a gene; V was cut back by 1 base and J by 0 bases.

This clonotype came up a few times. The chain employs TRBV24-1 and TRBJ1-2; the D gene is possibly TRBD1 (6 bases). The V end was cut by 4 bases, the J end by 2 bases, with 7 bases between. Looked up from germline, CDR1 is KGHDR and CDR2 is SFDVKD. CDR3 size: 13 residues. CDR3 coding DNA: TGTGCCACCAGTGACACAGGGAACTATGGCTACACCTTC. Translation gives CATSDTGNYGYTF.

This clonotype occurred a few times. An end of the junction differs from the germline gene, which may be a read error. The chain links TRBV19 to TRBJ1-4; D gene ambiguous. CDR1 and CDR2 (germline): LNHDA, SQIVND (reference sequence). The CDR3 runs 13 residues. The CDR3 reads CATRFATNEKLSF. CDR3 in DNA: TGTGCCACCCGATTTGCAACTAATGAAAAACTGTCTTTT.

Many counts were recorded for this clonotype. The chain has TRBV12-3 or TRBV12-4 and TRBJ2-1; 7 bases match TRBD2. This CDR3 has 14 residues. With 4 bases clipped from V and 8 bases from J, the junction kept 8 bases outside the gene matches. CDR3 DNA sequence: TGTGCCAGCAGTTGGGGCGGGAGTTCCGATGAGCAGTTCTTC. Translating gives CASSWGGSSDEQFF.

Many counts were recorded for this clonotype. The chain carries TRBV20-1 and TRBJ2-7; the D is unclear. In germline, CDR1 is DFQATT, CDR2 SNEGSKA (reference sequence). The CDR3 is 14 amino acids. V lost 0 bases to trimming and J lost 3 bases, with 12 bases between them. The DNA for the CDR3 is TGCAGTGCTAGAGATCCCGGCAATAGCTACGAGCAGTACTTC. It translates to CSARDPGNSYEQYF.

This clonotype appeared many times. This chain uses TRBV24-1 with TRBJ2-7; D gene ambiguous. CDR1 KGHDR and CDR2 SFDVKD come from the germline V gene. CDR3 length equals 12 residues. V shed 0 bases and J shed 7 bases, with 6 bases lying between them. CDR3 sequence reads: CATSDLLGEQYF. The CDR3 nucleotides are TGTGCCACCAGTGATTTGCTGGGGGAGCAGTACTTC.

This clonotype has only a few counts. A read error is possible here, since a much larger clone lies one base away. This chain uses TRBV5-1 with TRBJ2-1; 7 bases line up with TRBD1. This CDR3 has 14 residues. After removal of 0 bases from V and 12 bases from J, the junction contained 9 bases not matched to a gene. Per germline, CDR1 SGHRS and CDR2 YFSETQ. The CDR3 loop is CASSLGQGSDGQFF. As DNA, the CDR3 is TGCGCCAGCAGCTTGGGACAGGGTAGCGATGGGCAGTTCTTC.

Points on this clonotype: An end of the junction differs from the germline gene, which may be a read error. The chain joins TRBV12-3 or TRBV12-4 to TRBJ2-1; 8 bases line up with TRBD1. The CDR3 extends over 12 amino acids. CDR3 residues: CASSDRGYEQLF. DNA for the CDR3: TGTGCCAGCAGCGACAGGGGCTATGAGCAGCTCTTC.

In its sample, this clonotype was seen many times. The chain joins TRBV11-2 to TRBJ2-3, with 7 nucleotides matching TRBD2. Germline CDR1 reads SGHAT; CDR2 reads FQNNGV. The junction had 8 bases not matched to a gene; V was cut back by 6 bases and J by 5 bases. The CDR3 covers 14 residues. In nucleotides, the CDR3 is TGTGCCAGCAGGCGAGCGGGGAGGGGAGATACGCAGTATTTT. Translated, it gives CASRRAGRGDTQYF.

Many counts were recorded for this clonotype. The chain links TRBV5-1 to TRBJ1-5; D may be TRBD1 (6 bases). V was shortened by 0 bases and J by 5 bases, with 9 bases between the two germline ends. Germline CDR1 reads SGHRS; CDR2 reads YFSETQ. The CDR3 extends over 14 amino acids. This CDR3 reads CASSLERGDQPQHF. In nucleotides, the CDR3 is TGCGCCAGCAGCTTGGAAAGGGGGGATCAGCCCCAGCATTTT. Full variable domain (remainder filled in from reference TRBV5-1 and TRBJ1-5): KAGVTQTPRYLIKTRGQQVTLSCSPISGHRSVSWYQQTPGQGLQFLFEYFSETQRNKGNFPGRFSGRQFSNSRSEMNVSTLELGDSALYLCASSLERGDQPQHFGDGTRLSIL.

CDR3 in DNA: TGCGCCAGCAGCTTCAGTGGGACAGAAAACATTCAGTACTTC. It encodes CASSFSGTENIQYF. The chain employs TRBV5-1 and TRBJ2-4, with TRBD1 matching over 7 bases. Germline assignment: CDR1 SGHRS and CDR2 YFSETQ. This CDR3 is 14 amino acids long. Trimming cost V 2 bases and J 5 bases; bases outside gene matches: 4. Based on the CDR3 plus reference TRBV5-1 and TRBJ2-4, the full variable domain is KAGVTQTPRYLIKTRGQQVTLSCSPISGHRSVSWYQQTPGQGLQFLFEYFSETQRNKGNFPGRFSGRQFSNSRSEMNVSTLELGDSALYLCASSFSGTENIQYFGAGTRLSVL.

This clonotype was counted ten times or more. V gene TRBV11-1 combines with J gene TRBJ2-7; 8 positions match TRBD1. Unmatched junction bases numbered 5, after V lost 0 bases and J lost 4 bases. Germline V lookup: CDR1 SGHAT, CDR2 FQDESV (reference sequence). This CDR3 is 15 amino acids long. CDR3 nucleotides: TGTGCCAGCAGCTTAGCGCCGCAGGGGGCTTACGAGCAGTACTTC. Translating it yields CASSLAPQGAYEQYF.

This clonotype was observed many times. This rearrangement joins TRBV7-9 to TRBJ2-7; 8 bases agree with TRBD1. CDR3 length equals 15 residues. V was pared by 5 bases and J by 1 base, with 7 bases of the junction left unmatched. Germline CDR1 is SEHNR and CDR2 is FQNEAQ (reference sequence). The CDR3 DNA follows: TGTGCCAGCAGCCAGCAGACAGGGGTTTCCTACGAGCAGTACTTC. It is translated as CASSQQTGVSYEQYF.

This clonotype is a singleton in its sample. V and J are TRBV7-2 and TRBJ1-5; 10 nucleotides align to TRBD1. The germline gives CDR1 SGHTA, CDR2 FQGNSA. V lost 3 bases, J lost 5 bases, and 4 bases stayed unmatched. The CDR3 sequence is 15 residues long. The CDR3 is CASSFSGTGDQPQHF. The CDR3, as DNA: TGTGCCAGCAGCTTTAGTGGGACAGGGGATCAGCCCCAGCATTTT.

This clonotype was counted ten times or more. This rearrangement joins TRBV6-1 to TRBJ2-7; D is unclear. Germline CDR1 is MNHNS and CDR2 is SASEGT. CDR3 size: 12 residues. V was shortened by 2 bases and J by 5 bases, with 7 bases between the two germline ends. The CDR3 coding sequence is TGTGCCAGCAGTGAAAGGTTTGACGAGCAGTACTTC. Protein product: CASSERFDEQYF.

The sample holds one count of this clonotype. The chain uses TRBV19 and TRBJ2-1; 9 bases agree with TRBD1. The germline V gene encodes CDR1 LNHDA and CDR2 SQIVND (reference sequence). Trimming removed 5 bases from V and 1 base from J; junction bases left unmatched: 6. The CDR3 loop spans 16 amino acids. The CDR3 sequence is CASSPGQGLSYNEQFF. DNA of the CDR3: TGTGCCAGTAGTCCGGGACAGGGTCTGTCCTACAATGAGCAGTTCTTC.

This clonotype was found many times. The rearrangement joins TRBV20-1 to TRBJ2-5; maybe TRBD2 (6 bases). The germline CDR1 and CDR2 sequences are DFQATT and SNEGSKA (reference sequence). CDR3 length: 15 amino acids. V was clipped by 0 bases and J by 4 bases, with 15 bases between them. CDR3 amino acids: CSARDQVGGRETQYF. Written as DNA, the CDR3 is TGCAGTGCTAGAGATCAGGTGGGAGGAAGAGAGACCCAGTACTTC.

The sample holds a few counts of this clonotype. The chain couples TRBV5-1 to TRBJ2-7, with a tentative D call TRBD1 (6 bases). CDR1 SGHRS and CDR2 YFSETQ come from the germline V gene. This CDR3 contains 13 residues. With 0 bases removed from V and 5 bases from J, the gap between germline ends came to 9 bases. The CDR3 DNA is TGCGCCAGCAGCTTGGACAGGGACGACGAGCAGTACTTC. Translated: CASSLDRDDEQYF.

This clonotype was found many times. This chain links TRBV11-2 with TRBJ2-3; TRBD2 matches 7 bases. The V and J ends lost 0 bases and 1 base, in that order; junction bases with no gene match: 1. This CDR3 is 15 amino acids long. Per the germline V gene, CDR1 is SGHAT and CDR2 is FQNNGV. DNA of the CDR3: TGTGCCAGCAGCTTAGATGCGGGAGGCACAGATACGCAGTATTTT. Residues: CASSLDAGGTDTQYF.

The chain is built from TRBV5-1 and TRBJ2-5, with TRBD2 identical over 8 bases. Germline-derived CDR1 and CDR2 are SGHRS and YFSETQ. The CDR3 length is 16 residues. Trimming at V came to 0 bases and at J to 2 bases, leaving 6 bases not matched to a gene. The CDR3 region has the DNA TGCGCCAGCAGCTTGGGGCCCCGCGGGGGGCAAGAGACCCAGTACTTC. As protein: CASSLGPRGGQETQYF.

The CDR3 protein is CASSSLGAGGKGTYEQYF. The CDR3 nucleotides read TGCGCCAGCAGCTCGCTCGGAGCGGGAGGAAAGGGGACCTACGAGCAGTACTTC. The chain combines TRBV5-1 with TRBJ2-7; 9 nucleotides align to TRBD2. With V trimmed by 3 bases and J by 2 bases, 15 bases remained unmatched. The germline V gene has CDR1 SGHRS and CDR2 YFSETQ. The CDR3 has 18 amino acids.

This clonotype was seen a single time. This chain joins TRBV7-8 and TRBJ2-3; D unresolved. This CDR3 has 14 residues. Germline CDR1 and CDR2: SGHVS and FQNEAQ. Trimming pared 1 base from V and 4 bases from J, leaving 9 bases between. This chain's CDR3 is CASSLGRTADTQYF. The CDR3 DNA sequence: TGTGCCAGCAGCTTAGGCCGGACGGCAGATACGCAGTATTTT.

This clonotype has more than one count but fewer than ten. The chain's CDR3 is CSARGGRGGFYEQYF. The CDR3, as DNA: TGCAGTGCTAGAGGTGGGAGGGGGGGATTCTACGAGCAGTACTTC. The chain recombines TRBV20-1 with TRBJ2-7; tentative D call: TRBD2 (7 bases). CDR3 length: 15 amino acids. Per germline, CDR1 DFQATT and CDR2 SNEGSKA (reference sequence). V lost 1 base to trimming and J lost 3 bases, with 16 bases between them.

For this clonotype: One end of the junction does not line up with germline, which may come from a read error. The chain recombines TRBV18 with TRBJ1-5, with a weak D call TRBD1 (5 bases). The CDR3 contains 16 residues. Germline V CDR1 and CDR2: KGHSH, LQKENI. CDR3 coding DNA: TGTGCCAGCTCGCCGTCCGGGTCCCAGGGAAATCAGCCCCGGCATTTT. It translates to CASSPSGSQGNQPRHF. Full variable domain (missing parts from reference TRBV18 and TRBJ1-5): NAGVMQNPRHLVRRRGQEARLRCSPMKGHSHVYWYRQLPEEGLKFMVYLQKENIIDESGMPKERFSAEFPKEGPSILRIQQVVRGDSAAYFCASSPSGSQGNQPRHFGDGTRLSIL.

In DNA form, the CDR3 reads TGTGCCAGCAGCCGCCTGGATACGCAGTATTTT. Translation: CASSRLDTQYF. This chain connects TRBV3-1 to TRBJ2-3; no clear D gene. Deletions cut 4 bases from V and 6 bases from J, with 5 bases between. From germline, CDR1 is LGHDT and CDR2 YNNKEL (reference sequence). CDR3 length: 11 amino acids.

The chain has TRBV20-1 and TRBJ2-2; D might be TRBD2 (5 bases). CDR1 DFQATT and CDR2 SNEGSKA come from the germline V gene (reference sequence). V was cut by 2 bases and J by 5 bases, with 12 bases left in between. The CDR3 contains 14 residues. CDR3: CSARHRGATGELFF. As DNA, the CDR3 is TGCAGTGCTAGACACCGGGGAGCTACCGGGGAGCTGTTTTTT.

V gene TRBV12-3 or TRBV12-4 combines with J gene TRBJ1-3, with 7 bases matching TRBD1. V lost 5 bases to trimming and J lost 0 bases; unmatched junction nucleotides: 1. The CDR3 sequence is 14 residues long. In nucleotides, the CDR3 is TGTGCCAGCAGTGACAGGGACTCTGGAAACACCATATATTTT. Its translation: CASSDRDSGNTIYF.

This clonotype was seen many times. The V and J genes are TRBV18 and TRBJ2-7; D might be TRBD2 (5 bases). V lost 0 bases and J 6 bases, leaving 15 bases between the germline ends. The CDR3 is made up of 15 amino acids. The germline gives CDR1 KGHSH, CDR2 LQKENI. CDR3: CASSPPVTRGGEQYF. CDR3 nucleotide sequence: TGTGCCAGCTCACCACCGGTAACTCGTGGAGGCGAGCAGTACTTC.

This clonotype appeared many times. The chain links TRBV5-1 to TRBJ2-2; 10 nucleotides match TRBD1. V gave up 4 bases and J gave up 3 bases; unmatched junction bases: 6. Germline CDR1 and CDR2: SGHRS and YFSETQ. This CDR3 region has 16 residues. The CDR3 DNA is TGCGCCAGCAGCGACCCCGGGACAGGGGACACCGGGGAGCTGTTTTTT. Protein: CASSDPGTGDTGELFF.

CDR3 region: CASSQRGLAGNTGELFF. In nucleotides, the CDR3 is TGTGCCAGCAGCCAGCGGGGACTAGCGGGGAACACCGGGGAGCTGTTTTTT. The V and J genes are TRBV7-9 and TRBJ2-2; 12 nucleotides line up with TRBD2. V shed 5 bases, J shed 1 base, and the junction held 5 bases outside the gene matches. The germline CDR1 and CDR2 sequences are SEHNR and FQNEAQ (reference sequence). There are 17 residues in the CDR3.